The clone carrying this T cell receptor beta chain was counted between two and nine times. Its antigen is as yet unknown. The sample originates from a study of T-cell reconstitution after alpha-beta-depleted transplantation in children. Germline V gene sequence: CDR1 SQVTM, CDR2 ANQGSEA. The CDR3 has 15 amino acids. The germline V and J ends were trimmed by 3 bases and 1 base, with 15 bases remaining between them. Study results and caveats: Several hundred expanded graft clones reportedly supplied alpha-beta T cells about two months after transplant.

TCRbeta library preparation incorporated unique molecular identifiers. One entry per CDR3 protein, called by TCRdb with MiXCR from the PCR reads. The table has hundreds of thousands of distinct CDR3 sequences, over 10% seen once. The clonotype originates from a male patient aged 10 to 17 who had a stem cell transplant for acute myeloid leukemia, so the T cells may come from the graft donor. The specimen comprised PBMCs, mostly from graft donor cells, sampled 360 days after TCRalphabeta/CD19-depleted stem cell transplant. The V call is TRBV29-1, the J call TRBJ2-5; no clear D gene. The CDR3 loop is CSVDQGPRIQETQYF. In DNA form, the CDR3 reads TGCAGCGTTGATCAAGGACCAAGAATCCAAGAGACCCAGTACTTC. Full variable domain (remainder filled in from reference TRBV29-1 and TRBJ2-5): SAVISQKPSRDICQRGTSLTIQCQVDSQVTMMFWYRQQPGQSLTLIATANQGSEATYESGFVIDKFPISRPNLTFSTLTVSNMSPEDSSIYLCSVDQGPRIQETQYFGPGTRLLVL.